One sample yielded the 31 T cell receptor beta chains listed below, sequenced in a study of T-cell memory formation after mild COVID-19. TCRdb re-analysed the 5' RACE reads in MiXCR, keeping a single row per CDR3 protein. This sample has under 250,000 distinct CDR3 sequences, with 15% found just once. Material for sequencing was PBMCs or a T cell subset sorted from them (not recorded which). The receptors were sampled from an adult woman who had mild COVID-19 (a few samples of this study predate the infection). Cell type and time point are not known.

This clonotype was seen only a few times. The chain is built from TRBV5-4 and TRBJ2-7, with D possibly being TRBD1 (6 bases). Germline-derived CDR1 and CDR2 are SGHNT and YYREEE (reference sequence). The germline V and J ends were trimmed by 3 bases and 2 bases, with 9 bases remaining between them. The CDR3 totals 13 residues. The CDR3 DNA follows: TGTGCCAGCAGCTCCAGGGGTCCCTACGAGCAGTACTTC. It yields the protein CASSSRGPYEQYF.

This clonotype was seen a handful of times. The J gene is TRBJ2-3, the V gene TRBV11-2; TRBD1 agrees at 11 bases. Unmatched junction bases numbered 4, after V lost 5 bases and J lost 3 bases. This CDR3 region has 15 residues. The V gene's germline CDR1 is SGHAT and CDR2 FQNNGV. CDR3 nucleotide sequence: TGTGCCAGCAGCCCCGGACAGGGGGCAACAGATACGCAGTATTTT. Protein sequence: CASSPGQGATDTQYF.

This chain uses TRBV5-1 with TRBJ1-1; D unresolved. Germline assignment: CDR1 SGHRS and CDR2 YFSETQ. V lost 4 bases to trimming and J lost 1 base, with 14 bases between them. The CDR3 spans 15 residues. The CDR3 nucleotides are TGCGCCAGCAGCCTGGCCATGGGAAGGAACACTGAAGCTTTCTTT. This sequence encodes CASSLAMGRNTEAFF.

This clonotype showed up just a few times. The chain employs TRBV15 and TRBJ1-5; a weak D match, TRBD1 (6 bases). The V and J ends lost 0 bases and 2 bases respectively, with 11 bases between them. Germline V gene lookup returns CDR1 LNHNV and CDR2 YYDKDF (reference sequence). This CDR3 spans 16 amino acids. This CDR3 is CATSRDLPGGNQPQHF. The CDR3 DNA sequence: TGTGCCACCAGCAGAGATCTGCCAGGGGGCAATCAGCCCCAGCATTTT. The full variable domain, its missing parts supplied by reference TRBV15 and TRBJ1-5, is DAMVIQNPRYQVTQFGKPVTLSCSQTLNHNVMYWYQQKSSQAPKLLFHYYDKDFNNEADTPDNFQSRRPNTSFCFLDIRSPGLGDTAMYLCATSRDLPGGNQPQHFGDGTRLSIL.

This clonotype occurred a few times. The genes are TRBV5-1 and TRBJ2-1; 13 nucleotides align to TRBD2. The CDR3 is made up of 15 amino acids. J was trimmed by 8 bases and V by 2 bases; bases with no gene match: 4. CDR1 SGHRS and CDR2 YFSETQ come from the germline V gene. DNA of the CDR3: TGCGCCAGCAGCTTCACTAGCGGGGGGGTCCATGAGCAGTTCTTC. Its translation: CASSFTSGGVHEQFF.

This clonotype was counted a few times. The chain carries TRBV18 and TRBJ2-7; TRBD1 is a possible D gene (6 bases). Between the trimmed V and J ends, which lost 3 bases and 2 bases, there was a span of 8 bases. Germline V gene data show CDR1 as KGHSH and CDR2 as LQKENI. This CDR3 has 13 amino acids. This CDR3 reads CASSPAGAYEQYF. The CDR3 nucleotides are TGTGCCAGCTCACCGGCAGGGGCCTACGAGCAGTACTTC.

V gene TRBV5-1 combines with J gene TRBJ2-1, with D possibly TRBD2 on 6 matching bases. The CDR3 totals 15 residues. Trimming left V 0 bases short and J 3 bases short, with 10 bases between. CDR1 is SGHRS, CDR2 YFSETQ, per germline. The DNA for the CDR3 is TGCGCCAGCAGCTTGGTGTCGGGGGTCTACAATGAGCAGTTCTTC. Its protein is CASSLVSGVYNEQFF.

This clonotype was counted only a few times. The V call is TRBV5-1, the J call TRBJ2-5; a possible D gene is TRBD2 (6 bases). CDR1 is SGHRS and CDR2 is YFSETQ in the germline V gene. This CDR3 comprises 17 residues. The V end lost 0 bases, the J end lost 5 bases, and 20 bases lay between the germline ends. The CDR3 nucleotides read TGCGCCAGCAGCTTGGCCGGCGCGGGAATTTCGGGTGAGACCCAGTACTTC. Protein product: CASSLAGAGISGETQYF. The entire variable domain, with the rest obtained from reference TRBV5-1 and TRBJ2-5, is as follows: KAGVTQTPRYLIKTRGQQVTLSCSPISGHRSVSWYQQTPGQGLQFLFEYFSETQRNKGNFPGRFSGRQFSNSRSEMNVSTLELGDSALYLCASSLAGAGISGETQYFGPGTRLLVL.

The sample holds a few counts of this clonotype. The rearrangement links TRBV5-1 to TRBJ2-5, with D hard to call. Germline V lookup: CDR1 SGHRS, CDR2 YFSETQ. The CDR3 sequence is 14 residues long. The germline V and J ends were trimmed by 7 bases and 7 bases, with 20 bases remaining between them. The CDR3 spells CASCDSPGWGTQYF. In DNA, the CDR3 is TGCGCCAGCTGTGACTCTCCAGGATGGGGGACCCAGTACTTC.

The J gene is TRBJ1-1, the V gene TRBV2; D unresolved. The CDR3 totals 11 residues. Trimming removed 4 bases at V and 6 bases at J, with 6 bases between. CDR1 is SNHLY and CDR2 is FYNNEI in the germline V gene. DNA of the CDR3: TGTGCCAGCAGTGTACTTTCTGAAGCTTTCTTT. Translated: CASSVLSEAFF. Full variable domain (remainder filled in from reference TRBV2 and TRBJ1-1): EPEVTQTPSHQVTQMGQEVILRCVPISNHLYFYWYRQILGQKVEFLVSFYNNEISEKSEIFDDQFSVERPDGSNFTLKIRSTKLEDSAMYFCASSVLSEAFFGQGTRLTVV.

The V gene is TRBV12-3 or TRBV12-4, the J gene TRBJ2-5, with 8 nucleotides matching TRBD1. The CDR3 has 14 amino acids. After removal of 6 bases from V and 2 bases from J, the junction contained 5 bases not matched to a gene. As DNA, the CDR3 is TGTGCCAGCAGCCGACAGGGGACTCAAGAGACCCAGTACTTC. It codes for CASSRQGTQETQYF.

This clonotype has at least ten counts. This chain links TRBV21-1 with TRBJ2-7. TRBV21-1 is assigned pseudogene status. This CDR3 is built from 11 residues. The CDR3 spells CASSYRDEQYF. Here the CDR3 DNA reads TGTGCCAGCAGTTACAGGGACGAGCAGTACTTC.

In this sample, this clonotype turned up a few times. V gene TRBV7-4 combines with J gene TRBJ1-5; TRBD1 aligns across 7 bases. CDR3 length equals 13 residues. The germline gives CDR1 SGHVT, CDR2 SQSDAQ. Unmatched junction bases numbered 10, after V lost 11 bases and J lost 6 bases. Written as DNA, the CDR3 is TGTGCCGGAGGGGTGACAGGGATTCAGCCCCAGCATTTT. Protein: CAGGVTGIQPQHF.

This clonotype was counted only a few times. The chain joins TRBV30 to TRBJ1-2; 7 positions agree with TRBD1. In germline, CDR1 is GTSNPN, CDR2 SVGIG (reference sequence). Unmatched junction bases numbered 17, after V lost 3 bases and J lost 7 bases. The CDR3 extends over 16 amino acids. CDR3: CAWSPGRGGLRGGYTF. In DNA, the CDR3 is TGTGCCTGGAGCCCCGGGAGAGGGGGCCTAAGGGGTGGCTACACCTTC. The variable domain in full, completed from reference TRBV30 and TRBJ1-2, reads SQTIHQWPATLVQPVGSPLSLECTVEGTSNPNLYWYRQAAGRGLQLLFYSVGIGQISSEVPQNLSASRPQDRQFILSSKKLLLSDSGFYLCAWSPGRGGLRGGYTFGSGTRLTVV.

The chain couples TRBV9 to TRBJ2-6, with D uncertain. Trimming shortened V by 0 bases and J by 4 bases, and 14 bases separated the two germline ends. CDR1 SGDLS and CDR2 YYNGEE come from the germline V gene. The CDR3 totals 17 residues. This CDR3 reads CASSVEVGSAGANVLTF. DNA of the CDR3: TGTGCCAGCAGCGTAGAGGTAGGGTCGGCGGGGGCCAACGTCCTGACTTTC. The entire variable domain, with the rest obtained from reference TRBV9 and TRBJ2-6, is as follows: DSGVTQTPKHLITATGQRVTLRCSPRSGDLSVYWYQQSLDQGLQFLIQYYNGEERAKGNILERFSAQQFPDLHSELNLSSLELGDSALYFCASSVEVGSAGANVLTFGAGSRLTVL.

This clonotype was seen a handful of times. This chain uses TRBV2 with TRBJ1-3; D not resolved. This CDR3 has 14 amino acids. The germline V gene encodes CDR1 SNHLY and CDR2 FYNNEI. Trimming pared 11 bases from V and 4 bases from J, leaving 18 bases between. CDR3 loop: CASGLASGGNTIYF. The DNA for the CDR3 is TGTGCCTCGGGGTTGGCTTCTGGCGGAAACACCATATATTTT.

This clonotype was counted only a few times. The chain combines TRBV12-3 or TRBV12-4 with TRBJ1-5; D perhaps matches TRBD1 (6 bases). There are 13 residues in the CDR3. The V end lost 3 bases, the J end lost 11 bases, and 14 bases lay between the germline ends. The CDR3 loop is CASSLKEGVAQHF. The CDR3 DNA reads TGTGCCAGCAGTTTGAAGGAGGGGGTAGCCCAGCATTTT.

This clonotype has only a few counts. This sequence joins TRBV3-1 and TRBJ2-1; tentative D call: TRBD2 (6 bases). V lost 1 base and J lost 4, with 14 bases in between. Germline CDR1 LGHDT, CDR2 YNNKEL (reference sequence). This CDR3 contains 16 residues. The CDR3 sequence is CASSQGVAGTYNEQFF. The CDR3, as DNA: TGTGCCAGCAGCCAAGGAGTCGCGGGGACTTACAATGAGCAGTTCTTC.

This clonotype was counted ten times or more. The chain combines TRBV20-1 with TRBJ2-7; 10 bases agree with TRBD1. V gave up 2 bases and J gave up 2 bases; unmatched junction bases: 3. The CDR3 extends over 14 amino acids. Germline-derived CDR1 and CDR2 are DFQATT and SNEGSKA (reference sequence). As DNA, the CDR3 is TGCAGTGCTAGACCGGACAGGGGGACCTACGAGCAGTACTTC. Protein product: CSARPDRGTYEQYF.

The V and J genes are TRBV6-5 and TRBJ2-1, with D perhaps TRBD2 (5 bases). CDR3 size: 14 residues. Trimming left V 6 bases short and J 8 bases short, with 17 bases between. CDR1 and CDR2 from the germline V gene are MNHEY and SVGAGI. The CDR3 reads CASRAGNPRDEQFF. DNA of the CDR3: TGTGCCAGCAGGGCTGGGAATCCGCGGGATGAGCAGTTCTTC.

The J gene is TRBJ2-7, the V gene TRBV7-2, with 14 bases matching TRBD2. Per germline, CDR1 SGHTA and CDR2 FQGNSA. Unmatched junction bases numbered 13, after V lost 6 bases and J lost 3 bases. The CDR3 contains 18 residues. Here the CDR3 reads CASSLRTSGRFTYYEQYF. DNA of the CDR3: TGTGCCAGCAGTCTCCGGACTAGCGGGAGGTTCACGTACTACGAGCAGTACTTC.

As DNA, the CDR3 is TGTGCCAGCGGCGGAAAAGGGACAGGGGTAGGGAACACTGAAGCTTTCTTT. Protein: CASGGKGTGVGNTEAFF. The chain combines TRBV5-6 with TRBJ1-1, with 10 bases aligning to TRBD1. The CDR3 is made up of 17 amino acids. Unmatched junction bases numbered 13, after V lost 7 bases and J lost 1 base. The germline CDR1 and CDR2 sequences are SGHDT and YYEEEE.

The rearrangement uses TRBV19 and TRBJ1-1; D unresolved. Germline V CDR1 and CDR2: LNHDA, SQIVND (reference sequence). Trimming took off 2 bases at V and 1 base at J, with 11 bases between the two ends. The CDR3 loop spans 15 amino acids. CDR3 residues: CASSILGGGNTEAFF. The DNA for the CDR3 is TGTGCCAGTAGTATATTAGGCGGAGGGAACACTGAAGCTTTCTTT.

This clonotype occurred a few times. This sequence joins TRBV4-3 and TRBJ2-1, with 8 bases fitting TRBD2. CDR1 and CDR2 (germline): LGHNA, YSLEER. J lost 2 bases, V lost 0 bases, and 0 bases had no gene match. There are 15 residues in the CDR3. CDR3 region: CASSQEGLAYNEQFF. CDR3 DNA sequence: TGCGCCAGCAGCCAAGAGGGACTAGCCTACAATGAGCAGTTCTTC.

The chain recombines TRBV6-6 with TRBJ2-7; 12 positions agree with TRBD1. V shed 6 bases and J 4 bases; nucleotides not matched to a gene: 7. The CDR3 covers 15 residues. Per germline, CDR1 MNHNY and CDR2 SVGAGI (reference sequence). CDR3 DNA sequence: TGTGCCAGCAGATCCGGGACAGGGGGCGGTTACGAGCAGTACTTC. It codes for CASRSGTGGGYEQYF.

About this clonotype itself: A much larger clone sits a single nucleotide away, making a read error possible. The V and J genes are TRBV7-9 and TRBJ2-3, with 7 bases fitting TRBD1. This CDR3 contains 13 residues. Germline V lookup: CDR1 SEHNR, CDR2 FQNEAQ (reference sequence). Trimming removed 7 bases from V and 0 bases from J; junction bases left unmatched: 1. The CDR3 bases are TGTGCCAGCATGGGACAGAGCACAGATACGCAGTATTTT. Its translation is CASMGQSTDTQYF.

V and J are TRBV5-1 and TRBJ2-2; the D call may be TRBD1 or TRBD2 (5 bases each). CDR1 and CDR2 from the germline V gene are SGHRS and YFSETQ. V was cut by 4 bases and J by 5 bases, with 18 bases left in between. CDR3 length: 16 amino acids. In nucleotides, the CDR3 is TGCGCCAGCAGCCAAAGGGGACCCTCCGGGACCGGGGAGCTGTTTTTT. This gives the protein CASSQRGPSGTGELFF.

In this sample, this clonotype turned up a few times. The chain couples TRBV4-1 to TRBJ1-6; 8 bases match TRBD1. The CDR3 has 17 residues. The germline gives CDR1 MGHRA, CDR2 YSYEKL. V trimming: 3 bases; J trimming: 7 bases; junction bases outside the gene matches: 11. CDR3 in DNA: TGCGCCAGCAGCCAGACCGTGCTTGGGACAGGAAATTCACCCCTCCACTTT. Its protein product is CASSQTVLGTGNSPLHF.

This clonotype was counted only a few times. The rearrangement links TRBV4-1 to TRBJ2-4; possibly TRBD1 for D (6 bases). Per the germline V gene, CDR1 is MGHRA and CDR2 is YSYEKL. Trimming cost V 6 bases and J 7 bases, with 13 bases left between them. CDR3 length: 13 amino acids. The CDR3 is CASRSTDRNIQYF. In DNA form, the CDR3 reads TGCGCCAGCAGATCGACAGACAGGAACATTCAGTACTTC.

This clonotype was counted only a few times. The chain combines TRBV6-1 with TRBJ1-5; D might be TRBD1 (5 bases). V was clipped by 1 base and J by 5 bases, with 9 bases between them. Per the germline V gene, CDR1 is MNHNS and CDR2 is SASEGT. The CDR3 runs to 14 residues. The CDR3 sequence: CASSEGQGHQPQHF. The CDR3 bases are TGTGCCAGCAGTGAAGGGCAGGGACATCAGCCCCAGCATTTT.

At least ten counts were recorded for this clonotype. This chain joins TRBV12-3 or TRBV12-4 and TRBJ2-7, with TRBD2 matching over 12 bases. After removal of 6 bases from V and 5 bases from J, the junction contained 5 bases not matched to a gene. There are 14 residues in the CDR3. CDR3 sequence reads: CASRLAGGRNEQYF. The CDR3 DNA sequence: TGTGCCAGCAGGCTAGCGGGAGGGAGAAACGAGCAGTACTTC.